This entry is about one TCR beta chain. The CDR3 runs to 13 residues. J lost 8 bases, V lost 4 bases, and 7 bases had no gene match. From germline, CDR1 is SQVTM and CDR2 ANQGSEA. The source of the sample is a study of CD8 T cells in Susac syndrome. About 0.5 to 1 ug RNA was reverse transcribed with random hexamers. One entry per CDR3 protein results from TCRdb running MiXCR on the immunoSEQ multiplex PCR reads. The data hold 150,000 to 200,000 distinct CDR3 sequences, with around 96% observed a single time. This TCR came from a human donor with Susac syndrome. Specimen: CD4+ T cells from PBMCs. The chain joins TRBV29-1 to TRBJ2-4; TRBD2 aligns across 8 bases. This CDR3 is CSVGVSGGDIQYF. CDR3 bases: TGCAGCGTTGGGGTGAGCGGGGGAGACATTCAGTACTTC.